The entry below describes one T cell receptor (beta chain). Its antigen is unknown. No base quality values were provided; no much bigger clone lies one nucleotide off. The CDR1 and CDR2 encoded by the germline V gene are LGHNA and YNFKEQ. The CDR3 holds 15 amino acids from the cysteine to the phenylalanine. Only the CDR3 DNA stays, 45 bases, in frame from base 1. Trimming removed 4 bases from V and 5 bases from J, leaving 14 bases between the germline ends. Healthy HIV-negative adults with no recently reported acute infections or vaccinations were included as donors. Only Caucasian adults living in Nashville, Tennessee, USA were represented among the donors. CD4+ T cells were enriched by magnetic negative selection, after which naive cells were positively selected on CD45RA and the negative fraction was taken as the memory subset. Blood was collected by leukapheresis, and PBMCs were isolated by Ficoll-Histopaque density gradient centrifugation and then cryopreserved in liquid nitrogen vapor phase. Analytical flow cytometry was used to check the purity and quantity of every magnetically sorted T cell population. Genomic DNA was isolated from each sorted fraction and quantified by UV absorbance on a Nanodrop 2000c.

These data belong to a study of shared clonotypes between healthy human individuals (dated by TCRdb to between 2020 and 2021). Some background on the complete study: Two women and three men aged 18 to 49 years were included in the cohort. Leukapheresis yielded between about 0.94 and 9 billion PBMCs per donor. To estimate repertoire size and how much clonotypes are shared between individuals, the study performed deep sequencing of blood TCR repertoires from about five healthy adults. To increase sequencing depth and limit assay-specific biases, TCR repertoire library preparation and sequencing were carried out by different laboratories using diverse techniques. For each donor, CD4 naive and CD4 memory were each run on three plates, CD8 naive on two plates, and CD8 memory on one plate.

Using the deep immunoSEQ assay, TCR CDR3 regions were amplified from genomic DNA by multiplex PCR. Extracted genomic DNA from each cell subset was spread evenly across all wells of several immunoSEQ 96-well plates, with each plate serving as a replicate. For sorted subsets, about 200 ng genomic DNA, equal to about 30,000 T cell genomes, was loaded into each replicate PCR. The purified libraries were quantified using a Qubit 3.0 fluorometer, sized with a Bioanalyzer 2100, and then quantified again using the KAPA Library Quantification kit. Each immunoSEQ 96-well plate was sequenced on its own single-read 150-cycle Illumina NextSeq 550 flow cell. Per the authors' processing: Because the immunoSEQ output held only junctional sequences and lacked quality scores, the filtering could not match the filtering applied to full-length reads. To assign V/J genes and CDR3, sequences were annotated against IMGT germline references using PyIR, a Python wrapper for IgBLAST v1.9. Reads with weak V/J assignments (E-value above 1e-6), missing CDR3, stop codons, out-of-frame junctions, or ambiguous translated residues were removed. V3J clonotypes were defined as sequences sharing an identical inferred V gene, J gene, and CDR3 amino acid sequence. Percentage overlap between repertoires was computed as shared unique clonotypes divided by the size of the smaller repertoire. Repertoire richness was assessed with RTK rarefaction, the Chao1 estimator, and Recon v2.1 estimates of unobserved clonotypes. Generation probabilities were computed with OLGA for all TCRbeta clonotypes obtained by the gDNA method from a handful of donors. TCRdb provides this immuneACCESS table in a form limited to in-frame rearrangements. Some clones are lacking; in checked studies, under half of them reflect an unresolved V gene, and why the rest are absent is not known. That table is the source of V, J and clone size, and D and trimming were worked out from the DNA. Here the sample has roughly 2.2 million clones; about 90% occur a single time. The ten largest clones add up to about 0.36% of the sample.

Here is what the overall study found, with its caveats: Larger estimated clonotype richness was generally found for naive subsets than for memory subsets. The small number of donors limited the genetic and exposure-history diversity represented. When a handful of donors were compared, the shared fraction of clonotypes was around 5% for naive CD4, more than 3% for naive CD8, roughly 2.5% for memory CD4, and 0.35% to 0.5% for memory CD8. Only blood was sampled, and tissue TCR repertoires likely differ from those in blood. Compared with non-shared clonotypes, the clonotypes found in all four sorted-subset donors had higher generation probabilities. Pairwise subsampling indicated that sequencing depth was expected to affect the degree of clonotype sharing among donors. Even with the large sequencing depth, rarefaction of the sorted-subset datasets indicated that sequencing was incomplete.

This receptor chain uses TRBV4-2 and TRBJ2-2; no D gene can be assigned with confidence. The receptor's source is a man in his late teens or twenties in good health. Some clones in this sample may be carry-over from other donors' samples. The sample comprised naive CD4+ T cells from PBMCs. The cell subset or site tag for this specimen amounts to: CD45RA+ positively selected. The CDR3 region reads CASSPSVGRTGELFF. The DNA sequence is TGTGCCAGCAGCCCATCCGTGGGCAGAACCGGGGAGCTGTTTTTT.